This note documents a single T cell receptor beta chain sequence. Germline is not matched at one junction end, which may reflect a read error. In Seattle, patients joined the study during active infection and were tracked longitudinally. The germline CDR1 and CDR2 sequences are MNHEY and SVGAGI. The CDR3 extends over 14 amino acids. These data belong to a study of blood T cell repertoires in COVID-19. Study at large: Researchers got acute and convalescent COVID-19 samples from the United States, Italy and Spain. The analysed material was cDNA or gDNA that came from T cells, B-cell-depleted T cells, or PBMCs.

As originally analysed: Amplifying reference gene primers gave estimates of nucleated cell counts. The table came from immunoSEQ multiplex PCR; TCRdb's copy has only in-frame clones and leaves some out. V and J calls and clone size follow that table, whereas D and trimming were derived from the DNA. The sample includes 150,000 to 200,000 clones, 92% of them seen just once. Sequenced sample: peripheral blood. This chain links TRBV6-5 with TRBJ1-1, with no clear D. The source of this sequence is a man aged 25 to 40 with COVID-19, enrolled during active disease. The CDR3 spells CASSYSFQQFSTVF. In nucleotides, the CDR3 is TGTGCCAGCAGTTACTCGTTCCAACAGTTCTCAACGGTGTTT.